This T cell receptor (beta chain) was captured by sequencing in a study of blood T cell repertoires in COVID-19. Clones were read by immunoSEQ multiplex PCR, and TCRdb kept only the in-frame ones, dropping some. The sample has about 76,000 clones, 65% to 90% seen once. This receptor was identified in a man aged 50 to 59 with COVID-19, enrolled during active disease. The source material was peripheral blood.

The CDR3 region is CASRGGVNQPQHF. The DNA of the CDR3 is TGTGCCAGCAGAGGCGGGGTGAATCAGCCCCAGCATTTT. The V gene is TRBV28, the J gene TRBJ1-5; D is undetermined. The CDR3 is made up of 13 amino acids. Trimming stripped 6 bases from V and 4 bases from J, with 10 bases between. The V gene's germline CDR1 is MDHEN and CDR2 SYDVKM. The full variable domain, with the rest looked up from reference TRBV28 and TRBJ1-5, is DVKVTQSSRYLVKRTGEKVFLECVQDMDHENMFWYRQDPGLGLRLIYFSYDVKMKEKGDIPEGYSVSREKKERFSLILESASTNQTSMYLCASRGGVNQPQHFGDGTRLSIL.